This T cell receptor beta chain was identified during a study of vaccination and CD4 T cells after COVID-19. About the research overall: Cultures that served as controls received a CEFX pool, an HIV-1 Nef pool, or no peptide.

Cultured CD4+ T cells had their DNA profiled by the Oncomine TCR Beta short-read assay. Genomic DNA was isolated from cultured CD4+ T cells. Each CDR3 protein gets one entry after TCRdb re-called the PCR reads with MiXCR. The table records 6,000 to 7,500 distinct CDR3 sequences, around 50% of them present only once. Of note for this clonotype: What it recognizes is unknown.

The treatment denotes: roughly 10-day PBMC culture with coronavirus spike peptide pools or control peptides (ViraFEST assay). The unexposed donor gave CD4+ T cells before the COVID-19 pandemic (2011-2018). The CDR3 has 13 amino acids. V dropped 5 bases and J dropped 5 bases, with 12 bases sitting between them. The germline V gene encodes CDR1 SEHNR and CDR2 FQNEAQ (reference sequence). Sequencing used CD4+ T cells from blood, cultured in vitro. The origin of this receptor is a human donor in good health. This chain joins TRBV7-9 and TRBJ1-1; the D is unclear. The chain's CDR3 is CASSTPGGTEAFF. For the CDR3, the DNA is TGTGCCAGCAGCACTCCGGGTGGTACTGAAGCTTTCTTT. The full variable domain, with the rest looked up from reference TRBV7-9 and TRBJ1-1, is DTGVSQNPRHKITKRGQNVTFRCDPISEHNRLYWYRQTLGQGPEFLTYFQNEAQLEKSRLLSDRFSAERPKGSFSTLEIQRTEQGDSAMYLCASSTPGGTEAFFGQGTRLTVV.